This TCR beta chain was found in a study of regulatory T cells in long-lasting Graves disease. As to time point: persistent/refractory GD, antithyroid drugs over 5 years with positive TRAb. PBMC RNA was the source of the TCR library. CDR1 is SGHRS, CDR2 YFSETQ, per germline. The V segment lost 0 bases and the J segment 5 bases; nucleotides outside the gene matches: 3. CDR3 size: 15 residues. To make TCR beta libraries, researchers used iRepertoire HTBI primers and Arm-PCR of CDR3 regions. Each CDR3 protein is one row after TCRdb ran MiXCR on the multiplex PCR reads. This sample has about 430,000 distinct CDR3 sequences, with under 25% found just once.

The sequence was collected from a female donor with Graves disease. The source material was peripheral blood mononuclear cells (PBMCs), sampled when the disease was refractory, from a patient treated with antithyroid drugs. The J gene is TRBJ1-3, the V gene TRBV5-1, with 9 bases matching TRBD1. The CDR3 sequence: CASSLAGTGRNTIYF. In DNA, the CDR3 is TGCGCCAGCAGCTTGGCCGGGACAGGGAGAAACACCATATATTTT.